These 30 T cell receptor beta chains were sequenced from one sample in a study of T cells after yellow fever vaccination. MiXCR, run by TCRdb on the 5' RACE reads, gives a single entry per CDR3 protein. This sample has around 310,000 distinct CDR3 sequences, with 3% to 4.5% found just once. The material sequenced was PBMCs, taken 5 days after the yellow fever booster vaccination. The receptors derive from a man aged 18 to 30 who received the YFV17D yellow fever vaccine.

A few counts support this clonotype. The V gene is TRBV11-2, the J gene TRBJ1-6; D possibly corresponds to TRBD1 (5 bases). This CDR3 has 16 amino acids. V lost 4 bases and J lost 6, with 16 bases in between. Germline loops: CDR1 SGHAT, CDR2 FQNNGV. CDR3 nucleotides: TGTGCCAGCAGCTCTTCCCTGGGGCAGAGTAATTCACCCCTCCACTTT. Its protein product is CASSSSLGQSNSPLHF.

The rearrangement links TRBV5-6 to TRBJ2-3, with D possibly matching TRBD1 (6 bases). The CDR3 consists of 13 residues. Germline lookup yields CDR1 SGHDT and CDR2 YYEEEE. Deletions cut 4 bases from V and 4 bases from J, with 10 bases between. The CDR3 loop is CASSTDRADTQYF. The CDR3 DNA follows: TGTGCCAGCAGCACGGACAGAGCAGATACGCAGTATTTT.

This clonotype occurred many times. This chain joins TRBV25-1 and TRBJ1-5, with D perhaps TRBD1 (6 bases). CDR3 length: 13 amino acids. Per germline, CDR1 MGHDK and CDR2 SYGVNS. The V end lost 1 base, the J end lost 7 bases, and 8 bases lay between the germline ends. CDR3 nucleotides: TGTGCCAGCAGTGAATGGGGGGGCCAGCCCCAGCATTTT. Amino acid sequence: CASSEWGGQPQHF.

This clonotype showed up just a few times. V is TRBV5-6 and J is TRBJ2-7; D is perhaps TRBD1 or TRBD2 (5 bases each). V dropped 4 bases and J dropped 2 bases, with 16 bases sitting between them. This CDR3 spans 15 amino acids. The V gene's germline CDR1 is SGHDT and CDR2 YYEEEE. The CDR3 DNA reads TGTGCCAGCAGCACACCGGGACGGCGACCCTACGAGCAGTACTTC. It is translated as CASSTPGRRPYEQYF.

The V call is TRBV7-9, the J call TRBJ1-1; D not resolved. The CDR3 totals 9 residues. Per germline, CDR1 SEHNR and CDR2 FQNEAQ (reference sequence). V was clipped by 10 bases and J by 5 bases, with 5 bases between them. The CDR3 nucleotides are TGTGCCATCGGGACTGAAGCTTTCTTT. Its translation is CAIGTEAFF. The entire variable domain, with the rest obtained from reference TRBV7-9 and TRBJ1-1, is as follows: DTGVSQNPRHKITKRGQNVTFRCDPISEHNRLYWYRQTLGQGPEFLTYFQNEAQLEKSRLLSDRFSAERPKGSFSTLEIQRTEQGDSAMYLCAIGTEAFFGQGTRLTVV.

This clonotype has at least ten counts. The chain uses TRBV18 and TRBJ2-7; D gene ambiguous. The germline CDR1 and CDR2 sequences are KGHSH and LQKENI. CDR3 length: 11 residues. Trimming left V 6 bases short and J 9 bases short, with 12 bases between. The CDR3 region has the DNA TGTGCCAGCTCCGCCAAAGGTCCGCAGTACTTC. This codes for CASSAKGPQYF.

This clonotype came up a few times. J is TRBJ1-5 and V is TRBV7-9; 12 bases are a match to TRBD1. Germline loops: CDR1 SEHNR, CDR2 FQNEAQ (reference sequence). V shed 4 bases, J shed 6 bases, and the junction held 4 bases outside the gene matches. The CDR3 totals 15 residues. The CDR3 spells CASSYGTGGLQPQHF. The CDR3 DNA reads TGTGCCAGCAGCTACGGGACAGGGGGCCTTCAGCCCCAGCATTTT.

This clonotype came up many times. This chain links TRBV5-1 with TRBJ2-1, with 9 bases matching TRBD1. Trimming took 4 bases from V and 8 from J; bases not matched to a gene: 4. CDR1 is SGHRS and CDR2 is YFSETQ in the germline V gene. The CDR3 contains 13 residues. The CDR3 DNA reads TGCGCCAGCAGCCCGGACAGGGGCGATGAGCAGTTCTTC. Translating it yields CASSPDRGDEQFF.

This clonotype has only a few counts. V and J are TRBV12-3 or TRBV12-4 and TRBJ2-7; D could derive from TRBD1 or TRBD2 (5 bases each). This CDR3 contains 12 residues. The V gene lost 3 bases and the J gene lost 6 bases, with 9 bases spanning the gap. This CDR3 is CASSFRGVEQYF. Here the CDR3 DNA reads TGTGCCAGCAGTTTCAGAGGGGTCGAGCAGTACTTC.

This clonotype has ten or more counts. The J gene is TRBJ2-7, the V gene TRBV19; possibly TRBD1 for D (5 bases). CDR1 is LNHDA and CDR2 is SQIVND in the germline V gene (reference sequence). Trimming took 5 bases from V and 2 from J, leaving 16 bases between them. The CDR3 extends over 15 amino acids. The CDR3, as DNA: TGTGCCAGTAGTCATCGGGTAGGGGAACCCTACGAGCAGTACGTC. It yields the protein CASSHRVGEPYEQYV.

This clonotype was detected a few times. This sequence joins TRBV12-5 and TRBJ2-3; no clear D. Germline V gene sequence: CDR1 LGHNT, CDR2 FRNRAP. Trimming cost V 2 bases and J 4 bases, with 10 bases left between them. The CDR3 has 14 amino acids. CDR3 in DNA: TGTGCTAGTGGTTTGACTGTCTCACCAGATACGCAGTATTTT. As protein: CASGLTVSPDTQYF.

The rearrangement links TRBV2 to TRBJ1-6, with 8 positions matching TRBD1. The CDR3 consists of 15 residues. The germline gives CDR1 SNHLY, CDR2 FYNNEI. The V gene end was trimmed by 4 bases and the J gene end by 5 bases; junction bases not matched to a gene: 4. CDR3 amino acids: CASSGQGPDNSPLHF. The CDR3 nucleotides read TGTGCCAGCAGTGGACAGGGGCCGGATAATTCACCCCTCCACTTT. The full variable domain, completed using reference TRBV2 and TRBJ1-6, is EPEVTQTPSHQVTQMGQEVILRCVPISNHLYFYWYRQILGQKVEFLVSFYNNEISEKSEIFDDQFSVERPDGSNFTLKIRSTKLEDSAMYFCASSGQGPDNSPLHFGNGTRLTVT.

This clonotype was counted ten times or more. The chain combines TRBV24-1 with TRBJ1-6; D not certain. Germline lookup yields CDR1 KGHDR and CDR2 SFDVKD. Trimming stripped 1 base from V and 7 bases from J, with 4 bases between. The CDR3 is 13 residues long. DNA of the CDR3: TGTGCCACCAGTGATTTACCCAATTCACCCCTCCACTTT. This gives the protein CATSDLPNSPLHF.

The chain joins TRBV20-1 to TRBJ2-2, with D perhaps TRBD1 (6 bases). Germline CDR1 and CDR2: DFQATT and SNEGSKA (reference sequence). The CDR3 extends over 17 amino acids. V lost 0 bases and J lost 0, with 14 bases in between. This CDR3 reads CSARDLRDTSNTGELFF. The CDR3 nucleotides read TGCAGTGCTAGAGATCTCCGGGACACCTCGAACACCGGGGAGCTGTTTTTT.

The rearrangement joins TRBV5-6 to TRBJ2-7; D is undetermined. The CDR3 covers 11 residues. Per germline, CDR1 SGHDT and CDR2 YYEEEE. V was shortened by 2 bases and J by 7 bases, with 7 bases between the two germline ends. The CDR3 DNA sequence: TGTGCCAGCAGCTTCTCCCGAGAGCAGTACTTC. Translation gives CASSFSREQYF.

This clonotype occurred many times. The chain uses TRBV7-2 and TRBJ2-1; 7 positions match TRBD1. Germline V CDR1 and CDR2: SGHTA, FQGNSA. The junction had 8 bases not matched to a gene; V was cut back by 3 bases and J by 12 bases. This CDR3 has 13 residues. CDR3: CASSFNRGEGQFF. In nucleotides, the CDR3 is TGTGCCAGCAGCTTCAACAGGGGCGAGGGGCAGTTCTTC.

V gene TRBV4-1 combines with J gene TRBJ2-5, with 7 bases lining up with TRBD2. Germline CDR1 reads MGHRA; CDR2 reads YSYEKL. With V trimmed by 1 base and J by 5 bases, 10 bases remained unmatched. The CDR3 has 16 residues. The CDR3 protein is CASSQVTSWSSETQYF. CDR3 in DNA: TGCGCCAGCAGCCAAGTGACTAGCTGGTCCTCGGAGACCCAGTACTTC.

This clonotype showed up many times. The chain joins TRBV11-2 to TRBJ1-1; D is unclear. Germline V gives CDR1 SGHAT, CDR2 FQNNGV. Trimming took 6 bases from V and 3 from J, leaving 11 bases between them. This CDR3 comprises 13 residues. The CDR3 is CASRRYVDTEAFF. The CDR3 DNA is TGTGCCAGCAGACGCTACGTCGACACTGAAGCTTTCTTT. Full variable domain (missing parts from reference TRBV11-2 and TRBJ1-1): EAGVAQSPRYKIIEKRQSVAFWCNPISGHATLYWYQQILGQGPKLLIQFQNNGVVDDSQLPKDRFSAERLKGVDSTLKIQPAKLEDSAVYLCASRRYVDTEAFFGQGTRLTVV.

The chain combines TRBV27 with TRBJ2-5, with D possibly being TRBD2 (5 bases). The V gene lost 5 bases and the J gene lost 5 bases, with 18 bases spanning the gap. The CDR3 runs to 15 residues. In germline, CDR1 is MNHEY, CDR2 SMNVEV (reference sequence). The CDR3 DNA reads TGTGCCAGCAGTCTCGGAGGTTCGGCCTCGGAGACCCAGTACTTC. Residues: CASSLGGSASETQYF.

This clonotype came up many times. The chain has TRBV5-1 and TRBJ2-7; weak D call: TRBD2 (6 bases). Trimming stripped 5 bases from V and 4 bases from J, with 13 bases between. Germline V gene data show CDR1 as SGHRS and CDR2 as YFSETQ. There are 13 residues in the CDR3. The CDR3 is CASRWGLGYEQYF. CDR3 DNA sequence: TGCGCCAGCAGATGGGGACTTGGTTACGAGCAGTACTTC.

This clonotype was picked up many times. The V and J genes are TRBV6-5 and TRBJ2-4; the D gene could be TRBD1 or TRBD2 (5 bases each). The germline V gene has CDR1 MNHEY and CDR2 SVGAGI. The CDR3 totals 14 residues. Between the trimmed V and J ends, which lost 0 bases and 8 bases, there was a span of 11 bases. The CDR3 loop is CASSYSGQGDIQYF. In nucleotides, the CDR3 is TGTGCCAGCAGTTACTCCGGGCAGGGAGACATTCAGTACTTC.

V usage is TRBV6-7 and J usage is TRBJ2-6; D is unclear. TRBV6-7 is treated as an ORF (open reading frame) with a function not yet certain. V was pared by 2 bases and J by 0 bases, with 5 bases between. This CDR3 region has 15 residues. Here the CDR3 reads CASSYRVSGANVLTF. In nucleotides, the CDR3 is TGTGCCAGCAGTTACCGGGTCTCTGGGGCCAACGTCCTGACTTTC.

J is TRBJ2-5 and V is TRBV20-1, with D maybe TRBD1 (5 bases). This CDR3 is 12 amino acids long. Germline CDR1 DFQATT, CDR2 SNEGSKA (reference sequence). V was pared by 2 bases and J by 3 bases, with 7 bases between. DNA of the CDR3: TGCAGTGCTAGAACGGACAAAGAGACCCAGTACTTC. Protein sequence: CSARTDKETQYF.

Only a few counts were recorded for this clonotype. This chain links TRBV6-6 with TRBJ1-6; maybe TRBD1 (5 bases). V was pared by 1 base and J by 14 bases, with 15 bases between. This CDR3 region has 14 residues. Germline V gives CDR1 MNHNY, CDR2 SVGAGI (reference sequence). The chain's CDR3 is CASSYLQDPSSLHF. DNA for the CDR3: TGTGCCAGCAGTTACTTACAGGACCCTTCGTCCCTCCACTTT.

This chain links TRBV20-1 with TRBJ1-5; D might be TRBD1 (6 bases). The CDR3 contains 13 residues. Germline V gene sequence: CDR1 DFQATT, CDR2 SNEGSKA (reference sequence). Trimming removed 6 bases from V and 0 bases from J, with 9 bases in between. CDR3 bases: TGCAGTGCCCACAGGGATAGCAATCAGCCCCAGCATTTT. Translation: CSAHRDSNQPQHF.

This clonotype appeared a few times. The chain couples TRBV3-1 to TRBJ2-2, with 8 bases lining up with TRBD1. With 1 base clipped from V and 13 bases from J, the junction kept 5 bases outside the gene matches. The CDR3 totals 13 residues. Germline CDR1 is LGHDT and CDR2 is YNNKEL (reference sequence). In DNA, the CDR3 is TGTGCCAGCAGCCAAGTCGGGACAGGAGGGCTGTTTTTT. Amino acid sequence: CASSQVGTGGLFF.

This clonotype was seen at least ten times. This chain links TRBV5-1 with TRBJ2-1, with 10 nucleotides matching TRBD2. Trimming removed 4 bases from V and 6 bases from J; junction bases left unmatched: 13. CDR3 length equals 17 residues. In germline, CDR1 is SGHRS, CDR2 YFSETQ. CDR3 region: CASSAGRGERGGNEQFF. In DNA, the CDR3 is TGCGCCAGCAGCGCAGGTCGTGGCGAGCGGGGGGGCAATGAGCAGTTCTTC.

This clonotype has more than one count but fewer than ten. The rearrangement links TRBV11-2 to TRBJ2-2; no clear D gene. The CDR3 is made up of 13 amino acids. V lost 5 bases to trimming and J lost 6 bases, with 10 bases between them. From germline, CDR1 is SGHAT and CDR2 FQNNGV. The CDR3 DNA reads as TGTGCCAGCAGCCCGACACCACCCGGGGAGCTGTTTTTT. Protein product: CASSPTPPGELFF.

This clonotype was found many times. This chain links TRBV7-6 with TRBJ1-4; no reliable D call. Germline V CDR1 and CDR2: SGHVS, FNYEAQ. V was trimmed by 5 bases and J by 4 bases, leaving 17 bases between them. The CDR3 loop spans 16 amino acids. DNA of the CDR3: TGTGCCAGCAGCCCGAACGGTGGAAGCATTAATGAAAAACTGTTTTTT. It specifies CASSPNGGSINEKLFF.

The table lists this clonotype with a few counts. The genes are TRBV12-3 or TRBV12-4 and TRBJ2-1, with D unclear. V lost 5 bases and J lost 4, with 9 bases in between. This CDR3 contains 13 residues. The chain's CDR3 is CASSPMAYNEQFF. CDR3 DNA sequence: TGTGCCAGCAGTCCAATGGCTTACAATGAGCAGTTCTTC.